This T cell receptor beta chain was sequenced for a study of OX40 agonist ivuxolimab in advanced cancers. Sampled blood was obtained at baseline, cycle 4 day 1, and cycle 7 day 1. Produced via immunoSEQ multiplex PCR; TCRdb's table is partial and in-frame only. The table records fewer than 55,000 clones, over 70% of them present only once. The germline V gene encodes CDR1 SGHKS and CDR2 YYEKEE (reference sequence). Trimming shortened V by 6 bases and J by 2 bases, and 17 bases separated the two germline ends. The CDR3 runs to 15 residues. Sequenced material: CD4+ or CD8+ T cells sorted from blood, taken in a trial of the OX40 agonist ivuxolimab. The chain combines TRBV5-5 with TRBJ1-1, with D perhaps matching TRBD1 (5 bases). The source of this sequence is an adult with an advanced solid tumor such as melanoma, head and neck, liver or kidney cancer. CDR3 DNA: TGTGCCAGCACCCCTACGGGACGCCCAAACACTGAAGCTTTCTTT. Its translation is CASTPTGRPNTEAFF.